This is a list of T cell receptor beta chains from one sample in a study of T cells in Graves' hyperthyroidism and ophthalmopathy. TCRdb reanalysed the multiplex PCR reads using MiXCR and keeps one entry per CDR3 protein. The data contain 350,000 to 400,000 distinct CDR3 sequences, 19% of them singletons. Sequencing was done on a sample of blood. Receptors originate from a woman between 18 and 30 years old with Graves' hyperthyroidism. Both conserved end residues are part of each CDR3. The D gene is left open where the match is weak. Some rows have no size entry. The others give once, few or many, or a class for an expanded clone.

V: TRBV27; D: TRBD2; J: TRBJ2-7; size: many; DNA: TGTGCCAGCAGTCCAACGGGACTAGCACGCTACGAGCAGTACTTC; CDR3: CASSPTGLARYEQYF
V: TRBV24-1; D: TRBD1; J: TRBJ1-5; size: many; DNA: TGTGCCACCAGTGATACGGACAGGAATCAGCCCCAGCATTTT; CDR3: CATSDTDRNQPQHF
V: TRBV5-6; D: NA; J: TRBJ1-5; size: NA; DNA: TGTGCCAGCAGCCGCGAGTATAGCAATCAGCCCCAGCATTTT; CDR3: CASSREYSNQPQHF
V: TRBV12-3/TRBV12-4; D: NA; J: TRBJ1-2; size: NA; DNA: TGTGCCAGCCGGGGGAGTACTAACTATGGCTACACCTTC; CDR3: CASRGSTNYGYTF
V: TRBV7-6; D: TRBD2; J: TRBJ2-5; size: many; DNA: TGTGCCAGCAGCTCTAGCGGGGGGGCCGTCGGGACCCAGTACTTC; CDR3: CASSSSGGAVGTQYF
V: TRBV6-6; D: NA; J: TRBJ2-7; size: many; DNA: TGTGCCAGCAGTTCATACGGGACGGAACAGTACTTC; CDR3: CASSSYGTEQYF
V: TRBV4-1; D: NA; J: TRBJ1-2; size: few; DNA: TGCGCCAGCAGCCAATTGGGCCGGGGGGCCCTCAAGGGGGGCTACACCTTC; CDR3: CASSQLGRGALKGGYTF
V: TRBV6-2/TRBV6-3; D: NA; J: TRBJ1-1; size: NA; DNA: TGTGCCAGCAGTGGTCTTCAGGGATCCACTGAAGCTTTCTTT; CDR3: CASSGLQGSTEAFF
V: TRBV5-1; D: NA; J: TRBJ1-1; size: many; DNA: TGCGCCAGCAGCTTCGGAGACAGGTCCCCTGAAGCTTTCTTT; CDR3: CASSFGDRSPEAFF
V: TRBV30; D: NA; J: TRBJ1-1; size: many; DNA: TGTGCCTGGAAACCCCCCGGGAGATACACTGAAGCTTTCTTT; CDR3: CAWKPPGRYTEAFF
V: TRBV5-1; D: NA; J: TRBJ2-7; size: many; DNA: TGCGCCAGCAGCTGGGTCGGGGACGAGCAGTACTTC; CDR3: CASSWVGDEQYF
V: TRBV29-1; D: NA; J: TRBJ2-5; size: many; DNA: TGCAGCGTCCGGGCCCCGCTGCAAGAGACCCAGTACTTC; CDR3: CSVRAPLQETQYF
V: TRBV20-1; D: TRBD2; J: TRBJ2-2; size: few; DNA: TGCAGTGCCCCCGGACTAGCCAATTTTAACACCGGGGAGCTGTTTTTT; CDR3: CSAPGLANFNTGELFF
V: TRBV14; D: NA; J: TRBJ2-5; size: many; DNA: TGTGCCAGCAGCCAAGTTCAAGAGACCCAGTACTTC; CDR3: CASSQVQETQYF
V: TRBV3-1; D: TRBD1; J: TRBJ2-4; size: many; DNA: TGTGCCAGCAGCCCCGGGACAGGGGAGATGAGAAACATTCAGTACTTC; CDR3: CASSPGTGEMRNIQYF
V: TRBV5-4; D: NA; J: TRBJ2-5; size: NA; DNA: TGTGCCAGCAGCTCAGAAGTCAAGGAGACCCAGTACTTC; CDR3: CASSSEVKETQYF
V: TRBV7-2; D: NA; J: TRBJ1-2; size: many; DNA: TGTGCCAGCAGATTCCAACCCCAGGGAATCTATGGCTACACCTTC; CDR3: CASRFQPQGIYGYTF
V: TRBV27; D: NA; J: TRBJ1-2; size: many; DNA: TGTGCCAGCAGTTTATCGACGCAGGGGCGCGGGGGCTACACCTTC; CDR3: CASSLSTQGRGGYTF
V: TRBV28; D: NA; J: TRBJ1-2; size: many; DNA: TGTGCCAGCAGTCTCCTCGCTAACTATGGCTACACCTTC; CDR3: CASSLLANYGYTF
V: TRBV4-1; D: NA; J: TRBJ1-5; size: few; DNA: TGCGCCAGCAGCCAAGAGGCGGGGGAGTGGAGCAATCAGCCCCAGCATTTT; CDR3: CASSQEAGEWSNQPQHF
V: TRBV2; D: NA; J: TRBJ2-7; size: many; DNA: TGTGCCAGCAGAGAGTTCTACGAGCAGTACTTC; CDR3: CASREFYEQYF
V: TRBV6-1; D: NA; J: TRBJ2-4; size: NA; DNA: TGTGCCAGCAACCTCCCCTCGAGACGGGGCGGCAAAAACATTCAGTACTTC; CDR3: CASNLPSRRGGKNIQYF
V: TRBV2; D: TRBD1; J: TRBJ2-2; size: NA; DNA: TGTGCCAGAGACTCCGGGACAGGGAACACCGGGGAGCTGTTTTTT; CDR3: CARDSGTGNTGELFF
V: TRBV12-3/TRBV12-4; D: TRBD1; J: TRBJ1-1; size: few; DNA: TGTGCCAGCAGTCCAACTAACACAGGGGCCACTGAAGCTTTCTTT; CDR3: CASSPTNTGATEAFF
V: TRBV6-2/TRBV6-3; D: NA; J: TRBJ1-1; size: NA; DNA: TGTGCCAGCAGTCTTGAACAGATAGGGTACCCTGATGCTTTCTTT; CDR3: CASSLEQIGYPDAFF
V: TRBV2; D: NA; J: TRBJ2-4; size: many; DNA: TGTGCCAGCAGTGAAGGGGTTCGTCTAGCCAAAAACATTCAGTACTTC; CDR3: CASSEGVRLAKNIQYF
V: TRBV6-1; D: TRBD1; J: TRBJ2-2; size: many; DNA: TGTGCCAGCAGTGAAGGGCAGGGGGCAAGGACCGGGGAGCTGTTTTTT; CDR3: CASSEGQGARTGELFF
V: TRBV12-3/TRBV12-4; D: NA; J: TRBJ2-7; size: NA; DNA: TGTGCCAGCAGAGGGCTCCCGTCCTACGAGCAGTACTTC; CDR3: CASRGLPSYEQYF
V: TRBV12-3/TRBV12-4; D: NA; J: TRBJ1-1; size: NA; DNA: TGTGCCAGCAGTTTATCGGGGGTGGTCACTGAAGCTTTCTTT; CDR3: CASSLSGVVTEAFF
V: TRBV15; D: NA; J: TRBJ2-2; size: many; DNA: TGTGCCACCAGCAGAGTCTCCGGGGAGCTGTTTTTT; CDR3: CATSRVSGELFF
V: TRBV6-5; D: NA; J: TRBJ2-4; size: many; DNA: TGTGCCAGCAGTTACCGGGGGGCAGCCAAAAACATTCAGTACTTC; CDR3: CASSYRGAAKNIQYF
V: TRBV10-1; D: NA; J: TRBJ1-5; size: many; DNA: TGCGCCAGAGACCGCGGGGATCAGCCCCAGCATTTT; CDR3: CARDRGDQPQHF
V: TRBV6-1; D: NA; J: TRBJ2-7; size: many; DNA: TGTGCCAGCACTCGACCCCGGTACGAGCAGTACTTC; CDR3: CASTRPRYEQYF
V: TRBV6-2/TRBV6-3; D: TRBD2; J: TRBJ2-3; size: few; DNA: TGTGCCAGCAGTACACGTCTAGCGGGGGGGACTAGCACAGATACGCAGTATTTC; CDR3: CASSTRLAGGTSTDTQYF
V: TRBV7-2; D: TRBD2; J: TRBJ2-7; size: NA; DNA: TGTGCCAGCAGTCCCGGGGGGGCCATAGGGGAGCAGTACTTC; CDR3: CASSPGGAIGEQYF
V: TRBV7-9; D: NA; J: TRBJ1-5; size: many; DNA: TGTGCCAGCAGCTTTGGTCCCGCCCAGCCCCAGCATTTT; CDR3: CASSFGPAQPQHF
V: TRBV15; D: NA; J: TRBJ2-2; size: many; DNA: TGTGCCACCAGCAGTGAGGCGACCGGGGAGCTGTTTTTT; CDR3: CATSSEATGELFF
V: TRBV5-1; D: NA; J: TRBJ1-3; size: NA; DNA: TGCGCCAGCAGCGAGGATACGGGGTTGGGGAACACCATATATTTT; CDR3: CASSEDTGLGNTIYF
V: TRBV11-2; D: NA; J: TRBJ2-6; size: NA; DNA: TGTGCCAGCAGCTCGAGGGGACTTCCTATCTCTGGGGCCAACGTCCTGACTTTC; CDR3: CASSSRGLPISGANVLTF
V: TRBV12-3/TRBV12-4; D: NA; J: TRBJ2-1; size: few; DNA: TGTGCCAGCAGTTTAAGAGGGGCCGGGGTTGGGGTCTTC; CDR3: CASSLRGAGVGVF
V: TRBV12-3/TRBV12-4; D: NA; J: TRBJ1-1; size: many; DNA: TGTGCCAGCAGTCTACTCGGTGAAGCTTTCTTT; CDR3: CASSLLGEAFF
V: TRBV6-1; D: TRBD1; J: TRBJ1-2; size: many; DNA: TGTGCCAGCAGACCCTTAGGTGGGACAGGGTATGGCTACACCTTC; CDR3: CASRPLGGTGYGYTF
V: TRBV6-2/TRBV6-3; D: TRBD1; J: TRBJ1-1; size: NA; DNA: TGTGCCAGCAGTTACGTAACCGGGACAGGGATTATGAACACTGAAGCTTTCTTT; CDR3: CASSYVTGTGIMNTEAFF